What follows is one T cell receptor beta chain and its context. The data originate from a study of T cell changes during pregnancy in multiple sclerosis. V was cut by 2 bases and J by 3 bases, with 17 bases left in between. The CDR3 extends over 16 amino acids. Germline CDR1 SGHRS, CDR2 YFSETQ. Profiled with immunoSEQ multiplex PCR; TCRdb holds only in-frame clones, not every one. Among around 68,000 clones, around nine tenths were seen once, and the ten largest hold 1.5%. The clonotype was recovered from a female donor with multiple sclerosis, enrolled in a pregnancy study. Here the sequenced sample was peripheral blood, taken in the third trimester of pregnancy. V usage is TRBV5-1 and J usage is TRBJ1-1; the D is unclear. The CDR3 protein is CASSLTNIGWDTEAFF. CDR3 coding DNA: TGCGCCAGCAGCTTAACAAACATCGGGTGGGACACTGAAGCTTTCTTT.